Listed here are 25 T cell receptor beta chains from one sample, sequenced in a study of cytomegalovirus exposure and HLA in healthy donors. The PCR contained 60 Vbeta and 13 Jbeta primers. The data were produced by immunoSEQ multiplex PCR, yet TCRdb's version contains in-frame clones alone and is incomplete. The data contain about 160,000 clones, approximately 86% of them seen just once; the ten biggest clones take up approximately 2%. Sequences were obtained from PBMCs. The receptors derive from a young woman in good health and CMV-seronegative.

This clone was seen more than once but under ten times. The chain combines TRBV6-5 with TRBJ1-1; D is undetermined. The CDR3 has 13 residues. Trimming pared 5 bases from V and 2 bases from J, leaving 9 bases between. CDR1 and CDR2 from the germline V gene are MNHEY and SVGAGI. The CDR3 region is CASSPSSNTEAFF. The CDR3 nucleotides are TGTGCCAGCAGTCCCTCTTCTAACACTGAAGCTTTCTTT.

The genes are TRBV28 and TRBJ1-1; D uncertain. Between the trimmed V and J ends, which lost 0 bases and 7 bases, there was a span of 9 bases. CDR1 MDHEN and CDR2 SYDVKM come from the germline V gene. The CDR3 extends over 13 amino acids. Here the CDR3 reads CASSLWGASEAFF. As DNA, the CDR3 is TGTGCCAGCAGTTTATGGGGCGCGAGTGAAGCTTTCTTT.

Here the CDR3 DNA reads TGTGCCAGCAGCTCCCAGGGGCAAGAGACCCAGTACTTC. Protein sequence: CASSSQGQETQYF. This chain joins TRBV9 and TRBJ2-5, with TRBD1 as a possible D gene (6 bases). Trimming pared 4 bases from V and 2 bases from J, leaving 9 bases between. Germline V gives CDR1 SGDLS, CDR2 YYNGEE. The CDR3 is made up of 13 amino acids.

As DNA, the CDR3 is TGTGCCAGTAGTATGAGAGTTAATAGCAATCAGCCCCAGCATTTT. It translates to CASSMRVNSNQPQHF. The chain is built from TRBV19 and TRBJ1-5; unclear D gene. The germline V gene has CDR1 LNHDA and CDR2 SQIVND (reference sequence). The V and J ends lost 3 bases and 0 bases respectively, with 9 bases between them. This CDR3 region has 15 residues.

The chain joins TRBV4-2 to TRBJ1-3; the D gene is possibly TRBD1 (6 bases). This CDR3 region has 17 residues. CDR1 is LGHNA, CDR2 YNFKEQ, per germline. Trimming cost V 3 bases and J 4 bases, with 19 bases left between them. The DNA of the CDR3 is TGTGCCAGCAGCCATCGTCTCGGGCACAGGGAAGGAAACACCATATATTTT. Its translation: CASSHRLGHREGNTIYF.

The genes are TRBV28 and TRBJ1-6; 7 nucleotides align to TRBD1. The germline CDR1 and CDR2 sequences are MDHEN and SYDVKM. The CDR3 extends over 15 amino acids. The V gene end was trimmed by 5 bases and the J gene end by 7 bases; junction bases not matched to a gene: 8. The CDR3 DNA reads TGTGCCAGCAGTGTGACCCAGGGGGACAATTCACCCCTCCACTTT. Translation: CASSVTQGDNSPLHF.

The rearrangement uses TRBV19 and TRBJ2-1; D possibly corresponds to TRBD2 (6 bases). V was cut by 1 base and J by 0 bases, with 10 bases left in between. The CDR3 consists of 16 residues. Germline-derived CDR1 and CDR2 are LNHDA and SQIVND (reference sequence). CDR3 nucleotide sequence: TGTGCCAGTAGTATAGTGGGGAGGAGCTCCTACAATGAGCAGTTCTTC. Translation: CASSIVGRSSYNEQFF.

This clone was seen only once. The chain uses TRBV5-4 and TRBJ2-3; 9 bases align to TRBD1. The germline V gene encodes CDR1 SGHNT and CDR2 YYREEE (reference sequence). Trimming cost V 4 bases and J 4 bases; bases outside gene matches: 4. The CDR3 spans 14 residues. The CDR3 is CASSTGQGSDTQYF. The DNA of the CDR3 is TGTGCCAGCAGCACTGGACAGGGGTCAGATACGCAGTATTTT. The full variable domain, with the rest looked up from reference TRBV5-4 and TRBJ2-3, is ETGVTQSPTHLIKTRGQQVTLRCSSQSGHNTVSWYQQALGQGPQFIFQYYREEENGRGNFPPRFSGLQFPNYSSELNVNALELDDSALYLCASSTGQGSDTQYFGPGTRLTVL.

The chain is built from TRBV19 and TRBJ1-6; TRBD1 might be the D (5 bases). The CDR3 extends over 15 amino acids. Looked up from germline, CDR1 is LNHDA and CDR2 is SQIVND (reference sequence). V lost 7 bases to trimming and J lost 9 bases, with 19 bases between them. CDR3 region: CASIPGGRGLSPLHF. The CDR3 nucleotides read TGTGCCAGTATCCCCGGCGGGAGGGGTCTTTCACCCCTCCACTTT.

This clone was recorded once. The junction shows a germline mismatch at one end, possibly a read error. DNA of the CDR3: TGTGCCAGCTCACTCGACAGGGAGAACGCTGAAGCTTTCTTT. It translates to CASSLDRENAEAFF. The rearrangement links TRBV18 to TRBJ1-1; 7 bases are a match to TRBD1. Germline CDR1 KGHSH, CDR2 LQKENI. The CDR3 sequence is 14 residues long. The variable domain in full, with the rest retrieved from reference TRBV18 and TRBJ1-1, is NAGVMQNPRHLVRRRGQEARLRCSPMKGHSHVYWYRQLPEEGLKFMVYLQKENIIDESGMPKERFSAEFPKEGPSILRIQQVVRGDSAAYFCASSLDRENAEAFFGQGTRLTVV.

Turning to this clone: The junction departs from the called germline gene at one end, perhaps through a read error. The chain links TRBV6-5 to TRBJ1-1; D is ambiguous. This CDR3 comprises 13 residues. Per the germline V gene, CDR1 is MNHEY and CDR2 is SVGAGI. CDR3 in amino acids: CAISELGETEAFF. The CDR3 DNA sequence: TGTGCCATCAGTGAGCTCGGGGAGACTGAAGCTTTCTTT.

The chain carries TRBV5-1 and TRBJ1-2; unclear D gene. The CDR3 is 15 residues long. Germline V gives CDR1 SGHRS, CDR2 YFSETQ. V was clipped by 0 bases and J by 2 bases, with 11 bases between them. CDR3: CASSLEQMANYGYTF. The CDR3 region has the DNA TGCGCCAGCAGCTTGGAACAGATGGCGAACTATGGCTACACCTTC.

The chain recombines TRBV4-1 with TRBJ2-3, with 8 bases matching TRBD2. Trimming at V came to 6 bases and at J to 4 bases, leaving 9 bases not matched to a gene. This CDR3 has 15 amino acids. CDR1 and CDR2 from the germline V gene are MGHRA and YSYEKL. In DNA, the CDR3 is TGCGCCAGCAGACTGGCCGGGACTAGAGCAGATACGCAGTATTTT. Translating gives CASRLAGTRADTQYF.

V gene TRBV7-9 combines with J gene TRBJ2-5; D not certain. V gave up 1 base and J gave up 3 bases, with 6 bases separating them. CDR1 is SEHNR and CDR2 is FQNEAQ in the germline V gene (reference sequence). The CDR3 is made up of 13 amino acids. CDR3 protein: CASSLGAEETQYF. The CDR3 region has the DNA TGTGCCAGCAGCTTAGGGGCAGAAGAGACCCAGTACTTC.

The V call is TRBV5-1, the J call TRBJ2-3; the match to TRBD1 covers 9 bases. Trimming at V came to 5 bases and at J to 5 bases, leaving 12 bases not matched to a gene. Germline values: CDR1 SGHRS, CDR2 YFSETQ. The CDR3 is made up of 16 amino acids. The CDR3 reads CASSLTPADRGDTQYF. CDR3 nucleotides: TGCGCCAGCAGTTTAACCCCAGCGGACAGGGGAGATACGCAGTATTTT. Using reference TRBV5-1 and TRBJ2-3 for the parts outside the CDR3, the full variable domain is KAGVTQTPRYLIKTRGQQVTLSCSPISGHRSVSWYQQTPGQGLQFLFEYFSETQRNKGNFPGRFSGRQFSNSRSEMNVSTLELGDSALYLCASSLTPADRGDTQYFGPGTRLTVL.

V gene TRBV10-3 combines with J gene TRBJ1-4, with TRBD1 matching over 7 bases. V lost 5 bases and J lost 5; bases outside the gene matches: 2. The CDR3 totals 13 residues. Germline V gene lookup returns CDR1 ENHRY and CDR2 SYGVKD. The CDR3 DNA sequence: TGTGCCATCAGTTGGGACAGAAATGAAAAACTGTTTTTT. It encodes CAISWDRNEKLFF.

The chain joins TRBV7-6 to TRBJ2-1; 9 bases are shared with TRBD2. CDR1 and CDR2 (germline): SGHVS, FNYEAQ. The CDR3 covers 16 residues. V was pared by 0 bases and J by 4 bases, with 4 bases of the junction left unmatched. The CDR3 protein is CASSLAQREVYNEQFF. The CDR3 region has the DNA TGTGCCAGCAGCTTAGCGCAGCGGGAGGTGTACAATGAGCAGTTCTTC. Complete variable domain (other parts from reference TRBV7-6 and TRBJ2-1): GAGVSQSPRYKVTKRGQDVALRCDPISGHVSLYWYRQALGQGPEFLTYFNYEAQQDKSGLPNDRFSAERPEGSISTLTIQRTEQRDSAMYRCASSLAQREVYNEQFFGPGTRLTVL.

The chain is built from TRBV27 and TRBJ2-7, with 9 positions matching TRBD1. Germline V lookup: CDR1 MNHEY, CDR2 SMNVEV (reference sequence). This CDR3 has 15 residues. With V trimmed by 6 bases and J by 2 bases, 8 bases remained unmatched. CDR3 in amino acids: CASRLGGTGTYEQYF. In nucleotides, the CDR3 is TGTGCCAGCAGGTTGGGCGGGACAGGGACCTACGAGCAGTACTTC.

This rearrangement joins TRBV30 to TRBJ2-7, with TRBD2 matching 7 bases. V was pared by 4 bases and J by 5 bases, with 8 bases of the junction left unmatched. The CDR3 sequence is 13 residues long. The V gene's germline CDR1 is GTSNPN and CDR2 SVGIG (reference sequence). The CDR3 DNA follows: TGTGCCTGGAAACGGGCGGGAGAGAACGAGCAGTACTTC. This translates into CAWKRAGENEQYF.

This clone has just a few counts. V gene TRBV5-4 combines with J gene TRBJ2-7; 9 positions match TRBD1. The germline CDR1 and CDR2 sequences are SGHNT and YYREEE (reference sequence). The CDR3 length is 14 residues. Trimming removed 3 bases from V and 6 bases from J; junction bases left unmatched: 7. The CDR3 loop is CASSSGQGRAEQYF. For the CDR3, the DNA is TGTGCCAGCAGCTCGGGACAGGGAAGGGCCGAGCAGTACTTC.

The rearrangement uses TRBV6-1 and TRBJ1-2, with D unresolved. The V end lost 2 bases, the J end lost 4 bases, and 11 bases lay between the germline ends. The CDR3 runs to 14 residues. Germline V gives CDR1 MNHNS, CDR2 SASEGT. The chain's CDR3 is CASSEYEGTYGYTF. The CDR3 DNA sequence: TGTGCCAGCAGTGAATATGAGGGTACCTATGGCTACACCTTC.

This clone occurred a few times. This rearrangement joins TRBV5-1 to TRBJ1-5, with D possibly matching TRBD1 (5 bases). This CDR3 is built from 13 residues. V gave up 5 bases and J gave up 5 bases, with 11 bases separating them. Germline CDR1 and CDR2: SGHRS and YFSETQ. CDR3 amino acids: CASRIDRDQPQHF. The DNA of the CDR3 is TGCGCCAGCAGAATAGACAGAGATCAGCCCCAGCATTTT.

This chain uses TRBV4-1 with TRBJ2-1; D is ambiguous. V was clipped by 0 bases and J by 0 bases, with 12 bases between them. The CDR3 is 17 residues long. Germline V gene sequence: CDR1 MGHRA, CDR2 YSYEKL. This chain's CDR3 is CASSQERGASSYNEQFF. CDR3 DNA: TGCGCCAGCAGCCAAGAGAGAGGCGCGAGCTCCTACAATGAGCAGTTCTTC.

This sequence joins TRBV7-9 and TRBJ2-3; 8 positions match TRBD2. V shed 8 bases and J 2 bases; nucleotides not matched to a gene: 12. The CDR3 is 16 amino acids. Germline V gives CDR1 SEHNR, CDR2 FQNEAQ (reference sequence). Written as DNA, the CDR3 is TGTGCCAGCTTCCGGGAGGGACTCCGTTACACAGATACGCAGTATTTT. Its translation: CASFREGLRYTDTQYF.

The chain joins TRBV29-1 to TRBJ2-7; D possibly corresponds to TRBD1 (6 bases). This CDR3 is built from 12 residues. Germline-derived CDR1 and CDR2 are SQVTM and ANQGSEA. Trimming cost V 4 bases and J 6 bases, with 13 bases left between them. The CDR3: CSVVRGQTEQYF. The CDR3 nucleotides are TGCAGCGTTGTAAGAGGACAGACCGAGCAGTACTTC.